This TCR beta chain was sequenced during a study of T cell responses to AZD1222 COVID-19 vaccine. Study-wide background: Second-dose groups at about 4 or about 12 weeks were pooled.

Findings of the study overall: Repertoires were obtained only post-peak T cell response. Mostly white British, mostly female donors; authors suggested clonal diversity may be underestimated.

The method was immunoSEQ multiplex PCR; TCRdb's version includes in-frame clones alone and lacks a portion of them. Altogether 90,000 to 140,000 clones are present, about 81% being singletons, with the ten largest covering around 5%. With regard to this clone: The target antigen is unknown.

Germline lookup yields CDR1 KGHSH and CDR2 LQKENI. J gave up 5 bases and V 6 bases, and 9 bases lay outside the gene matches. The CDR3 is 14 residues long. The sequences come from peripheral blood, collected on day 0 of AZD1222 vaccination. The chain links TRBV18 to TRBJ2-7; 8 nucleotides align to TRBD2. The sequence was collected from an adult in good health. The DNA of the CDR3 is TGTGCCAGCTCGCTCTCGGGAGGGAACAACGAGCAGTACTTC. Amino acids: CASSLSGGNNEQYF.